This entry concerns a single T cell receptor (beta chain). Its antigen is not known. This sample stems from a study of shared clonotypes between healthy human individuals. Study-wide context: The plates for each donor numbered three CD4 naive, three CD4 memory, two CD8 naive and one CD8 memory.

Study-wide results and caveats: Estimated richness was generally greater in naive than memory subsets.

V dropped 3 bases and J dropped 4 bases, with 19 bases sitting between them. The V gene's germline CDR1 is MDHEN and CDR2 SYDVKM. The CDR3 consists of 17 residues. Naive CD8 isolation took CD45RO-negative cells positively selected for CCR7 and excluded terminally differentiated effector memory CD45RA+ cells. Every one of the donors was a Caucasian adult that lived in Nashville, Tennessee. The repertoire was sequenced with immunoSEQ multiplex PCR; TCRdb's copy has only in-frame clones and lacks some. The table lists some 2,000,000 clones, over 85% of them singletons, with around 1.1% in the top ten. The TCR originated in a man between 18 and 29 years old in good health. The chain couples TRBV28 to TRBJ2-1; D is possibly TRBD2 (6 bases). The specimen sequenced was naive CD8+ T cells sorted from blood. Here the CDR3 DNA reads TGTGCCAGCAGTTTTAGAGGCCTGATGGGGGGTTACAATGAGCAGTTCTTC. Amino acids: CASSFRGLMGGYNEQFF.